This T cell receptor beta chain was recorded in a study of T cell responses to AZD1222 COVID-19 vaccine. The table came from immunoSEQ multiplex PCR; TCRdb's copy has only in-frame clones and leaves some out. The sample yields 130,000 to 150,000 clones, roughly nine tenths seen once. The CDR3 has 17 residues. Trimming at V came to 5 bases and at J to 2 bases, leaving 14 bases not matched to a gene. From germline, CDR1 is KGHSH and CDR2 LQKENI. The material was peripheral blood, obtained 28 days after the second AZD1222 dose. The receptor's source is an adult who received the AZD1222 COVID-19 vaccine. This rearrangement joins TRBV18 to TRBJ1-1; 7 bases line up with TRBD1. This CDR3 reads CASSLGIPGQRNTEAFF. The DNA of the CDR3 is TGTGCCAGCTCATTAGGGATACCGGGACAGAGAAACACTGAAGCTTTCTTT.